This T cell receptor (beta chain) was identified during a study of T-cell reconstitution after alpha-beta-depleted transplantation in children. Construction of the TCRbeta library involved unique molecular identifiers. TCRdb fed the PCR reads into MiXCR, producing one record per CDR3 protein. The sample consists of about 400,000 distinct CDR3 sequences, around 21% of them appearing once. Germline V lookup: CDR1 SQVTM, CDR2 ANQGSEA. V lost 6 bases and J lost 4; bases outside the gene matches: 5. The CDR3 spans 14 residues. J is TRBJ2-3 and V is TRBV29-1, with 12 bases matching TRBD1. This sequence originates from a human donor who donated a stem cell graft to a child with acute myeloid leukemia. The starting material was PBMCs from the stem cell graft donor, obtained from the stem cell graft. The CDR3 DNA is TGCAGCGTCCTCGGGACAGGGGGCCCAGATACGCAGTATTTT. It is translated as CSVLGTGGPDTQYF.